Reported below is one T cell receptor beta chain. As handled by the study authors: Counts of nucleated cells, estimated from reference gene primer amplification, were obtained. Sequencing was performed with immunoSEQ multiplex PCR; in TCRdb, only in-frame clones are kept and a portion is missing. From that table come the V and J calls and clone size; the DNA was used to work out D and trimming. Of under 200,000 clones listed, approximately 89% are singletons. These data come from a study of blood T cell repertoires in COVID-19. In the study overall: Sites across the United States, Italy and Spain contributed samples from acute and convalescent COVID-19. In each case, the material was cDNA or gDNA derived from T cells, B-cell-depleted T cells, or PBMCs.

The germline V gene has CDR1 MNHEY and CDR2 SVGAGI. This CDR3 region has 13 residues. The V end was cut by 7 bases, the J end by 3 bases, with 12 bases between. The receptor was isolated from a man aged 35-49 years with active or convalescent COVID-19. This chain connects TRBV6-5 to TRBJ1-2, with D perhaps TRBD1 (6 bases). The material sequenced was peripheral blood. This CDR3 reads CASTTGTDYGYTF. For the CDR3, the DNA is TGTGCCAGCACCACAGGGACGGACTATGGCTACACCTTC.